The T cell receptor (beta chain) described here comes from a study of CD8+ T cells in alopecia areata. Details on this clone: Its matching antigen is unknown.

Findings and caveats of the study: Alphabeta T cells residing in normal skin are also sequenced in scalp samples. Lesional scalp exceeded normal scalp in clonality, especially in alopecia totalis/universalis. Mice showed clearer TCR sharing than patients did, a gap that was possibly HLA-related.

The germline V gene encodes CDR1 SGHRS and CDR2 YFSETQ. The CDR3 consists of 14 residues. Germline trimming cut 0 bases from V and 6 bases from J; bases unmatched to any gene: 3. The authors sorted CD4+ and CD8+ T cells from PBMCs. Following RNA extraction, reverse transcription yielded cDNA that acted as the sequencing template. The assay was immunoSEQ multiplex PCR, and TCRdb's table has in-frame clones only and misses some. Of about 200,000 clones listed, more than 50% are singletons. This receptor was taken from a human donor in good health. The source material was CD8+ T cells sorted from blood. This sequence joins TRBV5-1 and TRBJ2-1, with TRBD2 matching 7 bases. Here the CDR3 reads CASSLVGGGNEQFF. The CDR3 bases are TGCGCCAGCAGCTTGGTTGGCGGGGGCAATGAGCAGTTCTTC. The complete variable domain, with remaining parts taken from reference TRBV5-1 and TRBJ2-1, reads KAGVTQTPRYLIKTRGQQVTLSCSPISGHRSVSWYQQTPGQGLQFLFEYFSETQRNKGNFPGRFSGRQFSNSRSEMNVSTLELGDSALYLCASSLVGGGNEQFFGPGTRLTVL.